This entry features one TCR beta chain sequence. This entry belongs to a study of T cell responses to AZD1222 COVID-19 vaccine. From germline, CDR1 is MGHRA and CDR2 YSYEKL. This CDR3 region has 17 residues. The V end was cut by 7 bases, the J end by 0 bases, with 19 bases between. Measured with immunoSEQ multiplex PCR; TCRdb has only the in-frame clones, and not every one. The table has 110,000 or so clones, about 91% seen once. This chain connects TRBV4-1 to TRBJ2-1; tentatively, D is TRBD2 (7 bases). The clonotype originates from an adult who received the AZD1222 COVID-19 vaccine. The material was peripheral blood, obtained 28 days after the second AZD1222 dose. In DNA, the CDR3 is TGCGCCAGCACCCCCTCGGGGGGCTCGAGCTCCTACAATGAGCAGTTCTTC. Translated: CASTPSGGSSSYNEQFF.